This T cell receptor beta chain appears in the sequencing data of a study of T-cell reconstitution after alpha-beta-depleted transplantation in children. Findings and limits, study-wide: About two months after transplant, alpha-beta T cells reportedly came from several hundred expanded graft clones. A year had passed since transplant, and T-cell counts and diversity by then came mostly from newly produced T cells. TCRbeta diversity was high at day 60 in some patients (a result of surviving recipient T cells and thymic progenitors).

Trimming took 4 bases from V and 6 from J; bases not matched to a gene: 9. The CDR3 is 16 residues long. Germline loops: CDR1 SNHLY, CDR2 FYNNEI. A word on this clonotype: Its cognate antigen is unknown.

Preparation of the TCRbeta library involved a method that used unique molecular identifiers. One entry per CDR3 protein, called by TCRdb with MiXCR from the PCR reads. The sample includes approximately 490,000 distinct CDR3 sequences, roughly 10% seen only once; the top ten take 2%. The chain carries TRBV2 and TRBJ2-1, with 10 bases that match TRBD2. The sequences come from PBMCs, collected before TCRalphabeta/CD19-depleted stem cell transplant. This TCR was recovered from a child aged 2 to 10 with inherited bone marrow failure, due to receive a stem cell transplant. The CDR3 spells CASSVIAGGFFNEQFF. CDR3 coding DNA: TGTGCCAGCAGTGTAATAGCGGGAGGTTTTTTCAATGAGCAGTTCTTC.